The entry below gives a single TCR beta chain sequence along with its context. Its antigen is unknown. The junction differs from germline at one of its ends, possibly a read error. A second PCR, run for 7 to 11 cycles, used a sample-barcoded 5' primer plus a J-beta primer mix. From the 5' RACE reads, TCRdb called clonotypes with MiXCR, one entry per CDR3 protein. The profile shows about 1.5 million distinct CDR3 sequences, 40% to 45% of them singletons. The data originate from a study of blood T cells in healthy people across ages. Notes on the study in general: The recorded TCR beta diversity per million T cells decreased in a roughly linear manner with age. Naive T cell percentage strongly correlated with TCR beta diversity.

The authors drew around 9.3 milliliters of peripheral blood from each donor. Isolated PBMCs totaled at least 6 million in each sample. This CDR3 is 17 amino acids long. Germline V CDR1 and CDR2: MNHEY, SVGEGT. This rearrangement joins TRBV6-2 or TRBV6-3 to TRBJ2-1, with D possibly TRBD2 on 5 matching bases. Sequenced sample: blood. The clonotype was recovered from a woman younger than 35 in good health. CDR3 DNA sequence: TGTGCCGGCAGTTACTATCCGGGAAGCATCACCTACAATGAGCAGTTCTTC. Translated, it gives CAGSYYPGSITYNEQFF.